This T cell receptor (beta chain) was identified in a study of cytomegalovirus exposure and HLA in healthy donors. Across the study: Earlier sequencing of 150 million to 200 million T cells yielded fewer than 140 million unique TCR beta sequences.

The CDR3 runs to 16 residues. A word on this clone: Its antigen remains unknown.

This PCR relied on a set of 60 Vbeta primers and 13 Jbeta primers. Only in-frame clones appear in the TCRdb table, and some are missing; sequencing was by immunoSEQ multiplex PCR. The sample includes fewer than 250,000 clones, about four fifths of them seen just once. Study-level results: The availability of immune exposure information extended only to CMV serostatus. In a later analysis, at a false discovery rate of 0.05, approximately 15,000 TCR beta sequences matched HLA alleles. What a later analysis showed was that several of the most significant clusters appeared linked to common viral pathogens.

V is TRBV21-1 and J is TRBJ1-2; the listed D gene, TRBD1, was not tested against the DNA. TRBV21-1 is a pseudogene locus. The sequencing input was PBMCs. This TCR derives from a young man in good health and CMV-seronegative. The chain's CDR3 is CASSKVDLGTVLGYTF. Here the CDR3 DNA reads TGTGCCAGCAGCAAAGTCGATCTTGGGACAGTCCTTGGCTACACCTTC.